This T cell receptor beta chain was profiled in a study of vaccination and CD4 T cells after COVID-19. For the study at large: SARS-CoV-2 positivity in convalescent patients was established by nasal swab PCR; some 10 had mild and one severe disease.

Trimming shortened V by 7 bases and J by 3 bases, and 13 bases separated the two germline ends. The CDR3 totals 14 residues. Germline V CDR1 and CDR2: LNHDA, SQIVND (reference sequence). MiXCR, run by TCRdb on the PCR reads, gives a single entry per CDR3 protein. In the table there are 25,000 to 30,000 distinct CDR3 sequences, roughly 51% of which are singletons. General study points: Median SARS-CoV-2-reactive clonotype numbers went from roughly 19 to 38; this increase was not significant.

A few counts support this clonotype. The antigen is unknown. Time point reported: late sampling 161 to 241 days after vaccination in three convalescent patients. The chain is built from TRBV19 and TRBJ1-5; weak D call: TRBD1 (5 bases). The sample here was CD4+ T cells from blood, taken about 7 months after SARS-CoV-2 vaccination. The clonotype originates from a human donor who had recovered from COVID-19. The CDR3, as DNA: TGTGCCAGTATGTTGGGGGTGGCCAATCAGCCCCAGCATTTT. This encodes CASMLGVANQPQHF.